This T cell receptor beta chain is drawn from a study of cytomegalovirus exposure and HLA in healthy donors. Study-wide points: Generally TCR sequences proved uncommon, though certain public TCRs appeared in numerous donors. A previous analysis found most TCR beta V segments productive roughly 87% or roughly 30% of the time. It was 164 TCR beta chains that were listed as cytomegalovirus-associated. At a 0.05 false discovery rate, a later analysis found over 15,000 TCR beta sequences to be associated with HLA alleles.

PCR used 60 Vbeta primers and 13 Jbeta primers. Assay used: immunoSEQ multiplex PCR; TCRdb lists only in-frame clones, some missing. The sample contains roughly 97,000 clones, around a tenth of which appear only once. Trimming took 8 bases from V and 3 from J; bases not matched to a gene: 11. Germline V CDR1 and CDR2: SQVTM, ANQGSEA. This CDR3 region has 15 residues. This clone has only a few counts. The antigen remains undetermined. Sequenced: PBMCs. The receptor was isolated from a man aged 45-60 years in good health and CMV-seropositive. The chain is built from TRBV29-1 and TRBJ2-7, with TRBD1 identical over 12 bases. CDR3 bases: TGCAGCACGTTATGGTGGGACAGGGGGCTCTACGAGCAGTACTTC. Protein: CSTLWWDRGLYEQYF.